This T cell receptor beta chain was recorded in a study of blood T cell repertoires in COVID-19. About the research overall: The United States, Italy and Spain were the sources of the acute and convalescent COVID-19 samples. Sources were T cells, B-cell-depleted T cells, or PBMCs; the material itself was cDNA or gDNA.

Patients from Seattle were sampled longitudinally, starting during active infection. Assay used: immunoSEQ multiplex PCR; TCRdb lists only in-frame clones, some missing. The sample contains tens of thousands of clones, roughly nine tenths of which appear only once. The clonotype comes from a man aged 55 to 70 with COVID-19, enrolled during active disease. The sample consisted of peripheral blood.

Written as DNA, the CDR3 is TGTGCCAGCAGCCCGGGACAGGTGTGGTACTTC. This sequence encodes CASSPGQVWYF. The chain is built from TRBV7-9 and TRBJ2-4; 8 positions agree with TRBD1. Trimming removed 5 bases from V and 15 bases from J; junction bases left unmatched: 6. Per the germline V gene, CDR1 is SEHNR and CDR2 is FQNEAQ (reference sequence). The CDR3 runs 11 residues.